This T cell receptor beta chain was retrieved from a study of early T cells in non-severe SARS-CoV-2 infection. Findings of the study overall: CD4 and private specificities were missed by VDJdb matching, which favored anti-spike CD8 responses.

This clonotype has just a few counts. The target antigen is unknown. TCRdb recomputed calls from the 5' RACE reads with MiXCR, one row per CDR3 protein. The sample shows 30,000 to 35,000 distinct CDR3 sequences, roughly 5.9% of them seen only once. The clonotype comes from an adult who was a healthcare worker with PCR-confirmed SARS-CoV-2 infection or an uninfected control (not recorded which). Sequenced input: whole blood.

The CDR3 DNA reads TGTGCCAGCAGCCTGGGGGCAGCAACTAATGAAAAACTGTTTTTT. Protein product: CASSLGAATNEKLFF. V and J are TRBV7-2 and TRBJ1-4; tentative D call: TRBD1 (6 bases). Trimming pared 5 bases from V and 0 bases from J, leaving 10 bases between. Germline lookup yields CDR1 SGHTA and CDR2 FQGNSA. CDR3 size: 15 residues.